These T cell receptor beta chains were read from a single sample in a study of T cell repertoires in cytomegalovirus infection. Their specific antigens are unknown. A single record per CDR3 protein comes from TCRdb applying MiXCR to the reads. The repertoire holds about 770,000 distinct CDR3 sequences, with almost 30% as singletons. Sequencing used cultured CD8+ T cells from PBMCs, obtained from culture after CMV antigen stimulation. Receptors were obtained from a human donor in good health (CMV status not recorded). Some clones in this sample may be carry-over from other donors' samples. The CDR3 runs from the conserved cysteine through the conserved F or W. The D gene is left open where the match is weak. The size field is filled for only some rows; it gives once, few, many or a size class.

clone size	V gene	J gene	D gene	CDR3 protein	CDR3 DNA
few	TRBV4-1	TRBJ1-1	-	CASSPDRMDGNTEAFF	TGCGCCAGCAGCCCTGATAGGATGGACGGGAACACTGAAGCTTTCTTT
few	TRBV5-5	TRBJ1-1	-	CASSLAAEKGTEAFF	TGTGCCAGCAGCTTGGCCGCAGAAAAAGGCACTGAAGCTTTCTTT
-	TRBV12-3/TRBV12-4	TRBJ1-2	-	CASSPGSRNDYTF	TGTGCCAGCAGTCCCGGGTCGAGGAACGACTACACCTTC
many	TRBV7-2	TRBJ2-5	TRBD2	CASSYTRLAEETQYF	TGTGCCAGCAGTTACACCCGACTAGCGGAAGAGACCCAGTACTTC
few	TRBV12-3/TRBV12-4	TRBJ2-2	TRBD1	CATTQGREGGLGGELFF	TGTGCCACCACCCAAGGGCGAGAAGGGGGCTTGGGCGGGGAGCTGTTTTTT
-	TRBV7-2	TRBJ2-3	-	CASSPLGPSTDTQYF	TGTGCCAGCAGCCCCCTGGGACCGAGCACAGATACGCAGTATTTT
few	TRBV5-1	TRBJ2-6	-	CASSFGHPLSGANVLTF	TGCGCCAGCAGCTTCGGACATCCCCTATCTGGGGCCAACGTCCTGACTTTC
many	TRBV2	TRBJ1-1	-	CASSAQLTGNTEAFF	TGTGCCAGCAGTGCCCAATTGACCGGGAACACTGAAGCTTTCTTT
-	TRBV19	TRBJ1-1	-	CASSMRWTFF	TGTGCCAGTAGTATGAGGTGGACTTTCTTT
few	TRBV7-9	TRBJ1-2	TRBD1	CASSLGLGQGAYGYTF	TGTGCCAGCAGCTTAGGCTTGGGACAGGGGGCCTATGGCTACACCTTC
many	TRBV7-2	TRBJ2-3	-	CASSLGFRGTDTQYF	TGTGCCAGCAGCTTAGGGTTCAGGGGCACAGATACGCAGTATTTT
many	TRBV7-6	TRBJ2-3	TRBD2	CASSLVAGESTDTQYF	TGTGCCAGCAGCTTAGTCGCGGGGGAGAGCACAGATACGCAGTATTTT
few	TRBV6-2/TRBV6-3	TRBJ1-1	TRBD1	CASSSWDRGYPNTEAFF	TGTGCCAGCAGTTCCTGGGACAGGGGTTACCCGAACACTGAAGCTTTCTTT
many	TRBV7-9	TRBJ1-2	-	CASSLRDTEGIFYGYTF	TGTGCCAGCAGCCTCCGCGACACCGAGGGGATCTTCTATGGCTACACCTTC
many	TRBV6-1	TRBJ1-4	-	CASSRTTNEKLFF	TGTGCCAGCAGTCGGACAACTAATGAAAAACTGTTTTTT
-	TRBV27	TRBJ1-5	-	CASSSGWGNQPQHF	TGTGCCAGCAGTTCTGGGTGGGGCAATCAGCCCCAGCATTTT
-	TRBV7-9	TRBJ2-1	TRBD1	CASSSGTGGSYNEQFF	TGTGCCAGCAGCTCCGGGACAGGGGGCTCCTACAATGAGCAGTTCTTC
many	TRBV7-3	TRBJ1-1	TRBD1	CASSLIRGQDTEAFF	TGTGCCAGCAGCTTAATCAGGGGGCAGGACACTGAAGCTTTCTTT
many	TRBV7-8	TRBJ1-1	-	CASSLRVYGGNLMNTEAFF	TGTGCCAGCAGCTTACGCGTCTACGGGGGAAATCTCATGAACACTGAAGCTTTCTTT
many	TRBV14	TRBJ2-1	-	CASSQDSVNRGLNNEQFF	TGTGCCAGCAGCCAAGATTCAGTCAACAGGGGACTCAACAATGAGCAGTTCTTC
-	TRBV10-3	TRBJ2-2	TRBD1	CAISESRGQVANTGELFF	TGTGCCATCAGTGAGTCGAGGGGACAGGTCGCGAACACCGGGGAGCTGTTTTTT
once	TRBV6-2/TRBV6-3	TRBJ2-1	-	CASSYRIYNEQFF	TGTGCCAGCAGTTACAGGATCTACAATGAGCAGTTCTTC
-	TRBV25-1	TRBJ2-1	-	CASSWQDYNEQFF	TGTGCCAGCAGTTGGCAGGACTACAATGAGCAGTTCTTC
-	TRBV14	TRBJ1-2	-	CASSPRHRGYNYGYTF	TGTGCCAGCAGCCCCAGACACCGCGGCTATAACTATGGCTACACCTTC
-	TRBV20-1	TRBJ1-6	TRBD1	CSAATGERNSPLHF	TGCAGTGCGGCAACAGGGGAAAGGAATTCACCCCTCCACTTT
few	TRBV27	TRBJ1-6	-	CASSLVMGGNSPLHF	TGTGCCAGCAGTCTGGTTATGGGAGGCAATTCACCCCTCCACTTT
once	TRBV2	TRBJ2-1	TRBD2	CASDGTSGGYEQFF	TGTGCCAGCGATGGGACTAGCGGGGGTTATGAGCAGTTCTTC
-	TRBV6-5	TRBJ1-1	TRBD1	CASSYSTGGRPEAFF	TGTGCCAGCAGTTACTCCACAGGGGGAAGGCCTGAAGCTTTCTTT
many	TRBV7-8	TRBJ1-6	TRBD1	CASSLAATGVSYNSPLHF	TGTGCCAGCAGCTTAGCGGCGACAGGGGTTTCCTATAATTCACCCCTCCACTTT
-	TRBV4-3	TRBJ1-3	-	CASSQDSGPGNTIYF	TGCGCCAGCAGCCAAGATTCAGGCCCTGGAAACACCATATATTTT
few	TRBV7-4	TRBJ2-7	TRBD2	CASSGGLAGGYEQYF	TGTGCCAGCAGCGGAGGACTAGCGGGCGGCTACGAGCAGTACTTC
-	TRBV20-1	TRBJ1-2	-	CSARERGANYGYTF	TGCAGTGCTAGAGAGAGGGGGGCAAACTATGGCTACACCTTC
-	TRBV18	TRBJ2-7	TRBD1	CASSPLDRGPRNEQYF	TGTGCCAGCTCACCCTTAGACAGGGGCCCGCGGAACGAGCAGTACTTC
many	TRBV7-8	TRBJ1-4	-	CASSLRHREKLFF	TGTGCCAGCAGCTTGAGACACCGGGAAAAACTGTTTTTT
few	TRBV6-1	TRBJ1-1	-	CASSSWDTTNTEAFF	TGTGCCAGCAGTTCCTGGGACACGACGAACACTGAAGCTTTCTTT
many	TRBV7-9	TRBJ1-2	-	CASSVQPRTAYGYTF	TGTGCCAGCAGCGTCCAACCCAGGACAGCTTATGGCTACACCTTC
many	TRBV6-2/TRBV6-3	TRBJ1-5	-	CASSYSRRGRNNQPQHF	TGTGCCAGCAGTTACTCCCGTCGGGGACGGAACAATCAGCCCCAGCATTTT
many	TRBV11-3	TRBJ2-2	-	CASSYSGELFF	TGTGCCAGCAGCTACTCCGGGGAGCTGTTTTTT
-	TRBV19	TRBJ1-5	TRBD1	CASSPGQGHGNQPQHF	TGTGCCAGTAGTCCCGGACAGGGCCATGGCAATCAGCCCCAGCATTTT
-	TRBV12-3/TRBV12-4	TRBJ2-1	TRBD2	CASSPVSGGAAAYNEQFF	TGTGCCAGCAGCCCCGTGAGCGGGGGGGCCGCCGCCTACAATGAGCAGTTCTTC
-	TRBV7-9	TRBJ2-5	-	CASSSIIQGQETQYF	TGTGCCAGCAGCTCGATCATACAGGGCCAAGAGACCCAGTACTTC
few	TRBV2	TRBJ2-7	TRBD1	CASSEGTGVAYEQYF	TGTGCCAGCAGTGAAGGGACAGGTGTCGCCTACGAGCAGTACTTC
many	TRBV7-8	TRBJ1-1	-	CASSPNSAGRIKTSDTEAFF	TGTGCCAGCAGCCCTAATTCGGCAGGCCGCATAAAGACTTCGGACACTGAAGCTTTCTTT
once	TRBV5-1	TRBJ1-1	TRBD1	CASSWGQGSTKAFF	TGCGCCAGCAGCTGGGGACAGGGAAGTACTAAAGCTTTCTTT
few	TRBV27	TRBJ2-3	-	CASSLTGAMDTQYF	TGTGCCAGCAGTTTAACGGGGGCTATGGATACGCAGTATTTT
-	TRBV7-6	TRBJ1-1	TRBD1	CASSLRQGDSTEAFF	TGTGCCAGCAGCCTAAGACAGGGGGATAGCACTGAAGCTTTCTTT
-	TRBV5-1	TRBJ1-2	-	CASSLAGGLAYGYTF	TGCGCCAGCAGCTTGGCCGGGGGGCTGGCCTATGGCTACACCTTC
few	TRBV27	TRBJ1-1	-	CASSLYPDTNTEAFF	TGTGCCAGCAGCCTTTATCCGGATACGAACACTGAAGCTTTCTTT
many	TRBV12-3/TRBV12-4	TRBJ2-6	-	CASSLGSGANVLTF	TGTGCCAGCAGTTTGGGGTCTGGGGCCAACGTCCTGACTTTC
many	TRBV12-3/TRBV12-4	TRBJ1-1	-	CASSPQGNAEAFF	TGTGCCAGCAGTCCTCAGGGTAACGCTGAAGCTTTCTTT
few	TRBV7-9	TRBJ2-7	-	CASSFYAYEQYF	TGTGCCAGCAGTTTTTACGCCTACGAGCAGTACTTC
-	TRBV29-1	TRBJ2-7	-	CSAVGGGYEQYF	TGCAGCGCCGTCGGGGGCGGCTACGAGCAGTACTTC
-	TRBV4-1	TRBJ2-2	-	CASSQGLLQGTGELFF	TGCGCCAGCAGCCAAGGTCTTTTGCAGGGGACCGGGGAGCTGTTTTTT